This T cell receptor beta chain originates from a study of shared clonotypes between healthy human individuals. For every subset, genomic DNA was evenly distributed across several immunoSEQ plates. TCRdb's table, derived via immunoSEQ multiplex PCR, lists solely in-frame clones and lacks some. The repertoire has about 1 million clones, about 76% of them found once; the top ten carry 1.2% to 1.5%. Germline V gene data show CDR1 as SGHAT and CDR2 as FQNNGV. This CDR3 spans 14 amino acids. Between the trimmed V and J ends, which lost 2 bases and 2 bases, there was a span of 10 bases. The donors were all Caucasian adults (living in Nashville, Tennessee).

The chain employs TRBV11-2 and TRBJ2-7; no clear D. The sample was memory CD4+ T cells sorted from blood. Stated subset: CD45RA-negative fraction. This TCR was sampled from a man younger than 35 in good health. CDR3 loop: CASSLLKGPYEQYF. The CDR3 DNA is TGTGCCAGCAGCTTATTGAAGGGTCCCTACGAGCAGTACTTC. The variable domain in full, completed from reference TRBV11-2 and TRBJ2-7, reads EAGVAQSPRYKIIEKRQSVAFWCNPISGHATLYWYQQILGQGPKLLIQFQNNGVVDDSQLPKDRFSAERLKGVDSTLKIQPAKLEDSAVYLCASSLLKGPYEQYFGPGTRLTVT.